A selection of T cell receptor beta chains follows, all from one sample in a study of cytomegalovirus exposure and HLA in healthy donors. Clones were sequenced by immunoSEQ multiplex PCR, and TCRdb holds only the in-frame ones, with some missing. The sample has some 150,000 clones, 82% seen once. The sample comprised PBMCs. The source of these receptors is a male donor in good health and CMV-seronegative. Both conserved end residues are part of each CDR3. Each record gives: CDR3 DNA, CDR3 protein, J gene, V gene, CDR3 length, clone size, D gene. A D gene is named only where the DNA matches it firmly. Rows may omit the clone size; those that give it use once, few, many or a size class.

CDR3nt: TGTGCCTGGAGTACCCCGGCGGGAGCCACCTACGAGCAGTACTTC; CDR3aa: CAWSTPAGATYEQYF; j_gene: TRBJ2-7; v_gene: TRBV30; len: 15; abundance: .; d_gene: TRBD2
CDR3nt: TGTGCCAGCTCACCCCGTCCCGGGACAGGGGGCGATGGCTACACCTTC; CDR3aa: CASSPRPGTGGDGYTF; j_gene: TRBJ1-2; v_gene: TRBV18; len: 16; abundance: .; d_gene: TRBD1
CDR3nt: TGCGCCAGCAGCTTTAACGCGGGGATTAGGGTCCAAGAGACCCAGTACTTC; CDR3aa: CASSFNAGIRVQETQYF; j_gene: TRBJ2-5; v_gene: TRBV5-1; len: 17; abundance: few; d_gene: .
CDR3nt: TGTGCCAGCAGCTTATCAGCGGCAGTCAACAATGAGCAGTTCTTC; CDR3aa: CASSLSAAVNNEQFF; j_gene: TRBJ2-1; v_gene: TRBV7-6; len: 15; abundance: .; d_gene: .
CDR3nt: TGCAGTGCTCCAGGGGGTCAGCCCCAGCATTTT; CDR3aa: CSAPGGQPQHF; j_gene: TRBJ1-5; v_gene: TRBV20-1; len: 11; abundance: .; d_gene: TRBD1
CDR3nt: TGTGCCAGCAGCGTGATTACGGGTGGCGATGAGCAGTTCTTC; CDR3aa: CASSVITGGDEQFF; j_gene: TRBJ2-1; v_gene: TRBV7-8; len: 14; abundance: .; d_gene: .
CDR3nt: TGTGCCAGCAGCGACTGGACCTACGAGCAGTACTTC; CDR3aa: CASSDWTYEQYF; j_gene: TRBJ2-7; v_gene: TRBV14; len: 12; abundance: once; d_gene: .
CDR3nt: TGTGCTAGTGGTCAAAATCAGCCCCAGCATTTT; CDR3aa: CASGQNQPQHF; j_gene: TRBJ1-5; v_gene: TRBV12-5; len: 11; abundance: .; d_gene: .
CDR3nt: TGTGCCAGCAACACCCGGGGACAGACCTATAATTCACCCCTCCACTTT; CDR3aa: CASNTRGQTYNSPLHF; j_gene: TRBJ1-6; v_gene: TRBV28; len: 16; abundance: .; d_gene: TRBD1
CDR3nt: TGTGCCAGCAGGGACCAGGACAGGGCCACTGAAGCTTTCTTT; CDR3aa: CASRDQDRATEAFF; j_gene: TRBJ1-1; v_gene: TRBV2; len: 14; abundance: once; d_gene: TRBD1
CDR3nt: TGTGCCAGCAGTGACCAGACAGGGGTTTCACCCCTCCACTTT; CDR3aa: CASSDQTGVSPLHF; j_gene: TRBJ1-6; v_gene: TRBV6-4; len: 14; abundance: .; d_gene: TRBD1
CDR3nt: TGTGCCGGCAGCTTAGAAGGGGAGAACACTGAAGCTTTCTTT; CDR3aa: CAGSLEGENTEAFF; j_gene: TRBJ1-1; v_gene: TRBV7-3; len: 14; abundance: once; d_gene: .
CDR3nt: TGTGCCAGCAGCTTAGGGTGGGGGGGCTTCCAGCCCCAGCATTTT; CDR3aa: CASSLGWGGFQPQHF; j_gene: TRBJ1-5; v_gene: TRBV11-2; len: 15; abundance: once; d_gene: .
CDR3nt: TGTGCCAGCAGTTACTCCCCCGGGACAGGGGGTTACGAGCAGTACTTC; CDR3aa: CASSYSPGTGGYEQYF; j_gene: TRBJ2-7; v_gene: TRBV6-5; len: 16; abundance: .; d_gene: TRBD1
CDR3nt: TGTGCCAGCATCCCCGGGGGGACTAATGAAAAACTGTTTTTT; CDR3aa: CASIPGGTNEKLFF; j_gene: TRBJ1-4; v_gene: TRBV6-6; len: 14; abundance: few; d_gene: .
CDR3nt: TGCGCCAGCAGCTCCTCGACAGGGTCGTCAGGCTACACCTTC; CDR3aa: CASSSSTGSSGYTF; j_gene: TRBJ1-2; v_gene: TRBV5-1; len: 14; abundance: .; d_gene: TRBD1
CDR3nt: TGTGCCAGCAGCCCGCCCCTCCGGGGGGCCAATGAGCAGTTCTTC; CDR3aa: CASSPPLRGANEQFF; j_gene: TRBJ2-1; v_gene: TRBV7-9; len: 15; abundance: .; d_gene: .
CDR3nt: TGTGCCAGCAGCTCCAGAACGGGACAGGGTAGCCCGGGTACTGAAGCTTTCTTT; CDR3aa: CASSSRTGQGSPGTEAFF; j_gene: TRBJ1-1; v_gene: TRBV13; len: 18; abundance: .; d_gene: TRBD1
CDR3nt: TGTGCCAGCAGTGATCCGAACGGACTAGCCCGAGAGACCCAGTACTTC; CDR3aa: CASSDPNGLARETQYF; j_gene: TRBJ2-5; v_gene: TRBV2; len: 16; abundance: few; d_gene: TRBD2
CDR3nt: TGTGCCACCAGCAGAGATCGGACAGGGAGCTATGGCTACACCTTC; CDR3aa: CATSRDRTGSYGYTF; j_gene: TRBJ1-2; v_gene: TRBV15; len: 15; abundance: once; d_gene: TRBD1
CDR3nt: TGCGCCAGCAATTTCGGACTAGCGGGGTACCAAGAGACCCAGTACTTC; CDR3aa: CASNFGLAGYQETQYF; j_gene: TRBJ2-5; v_gene: TRBV10-1; len: 16; abundance: few; d_gene: TRBD2
CDR3nt: TGTGCCAGCAGCTTAGGGAGAGTTAGCTCCTACGAGCAGTACTTC; CDR3aa: CASSLGRVSSYEQYF; j_gene: TRBJ2-7; v_gene: TRBV7-9; len: 15; abundance: .; d_gene: .
CDR3nt: TGTGCCAGTAGTGGGGCTTATAGCAATCAGCCCCAGCATTTT; CDR3aa: CASSGAYSNQPQHF; j_gene: TRBJ1-5; v_gene: TRBV19; len: 14; abundance: .; d_gene: .
CDR3nt: TGTGCCAGCAGTGAACAGCAGGGTCGGAAGAGAGAAAAACTGTTTTTT; CDR3aa: CASSEQQGRKREKLFF; j_gene: TRBJ1-4; v_gene: TRBV2; len: 16; abundance: .; d_gene: .
CDR3nt: TGCGCCAGCAGCCAAGTTTGGACAGGCCAAGAGACCCAGTACTTC; CDR3aa: CASSQVWTGQETQYF; j_gene: TRBJ2-5; v_gene: TRBV4-1; len: 15; abundance: few; d_gene: TRBD1
CDR3nt: TGTGCCTGGGACCCACGGGGGGGGGTTGAGACCCAGTACTTC; CDR3aa: CAWDPRGGVETQYF; j_gene: TRBJ2-5; v_gene: TRBV30; len: 14; abundance: .; d_gene: TRBD2
CDR3nt: TGTGCCAGTTTTAGGACTAGCTTAGCGGATACGCAGTATTTT; CDR3aa: CASFRTSLADTQYF; j_gene: TRBJ2-3; v_gene: TRBV27; len: 14; abundance: .; d_gene: TRBD2
CDR3nt: TGTGCCAGCTCGCCTACAGCTATGAACACTGAAGCTTTCTTT; CDR3aa: CASSPTAMNTEAFF; j_gene: TRBJ1-1; v_gene: TRBV18; len: 14; abundance: .; d_gene: .
CDR3nt: TGTGCCAGCAGTTTTTTTCCGGCCAGTAAGCGGGTAGAGCTAAGGTACGAGCAGTACTTC; CDR3aa: CASSFFPASKRVELRYEQYF; j_gene: TRBJ2-7; v_gene: TRBV28; len: 20; abundance: once; d_gene: .
CDR3nt: TGTGCCACCGTCCAGGGGACCTACAATGAGCAGTTCTTC; CDR3aa: CATVQGTYNEQFF; j_gene: TRBJ2-1; v_gene: TRBV10-3; len: 13; abundance: .; d_gene: .
CDR3nt: TGTGCCAGCAACGGACAGGGGTGGGCGGACACTGAAGCTTTCTTT; CDR3aa: CASNGQGWADTEAFF; j_gene: TRBJ1-1; v_gene: TRBV6-5; len: 15; abundance: .; d_gene: TRBD1
CDR3nt: TGTGCCAGCAGAACAGTGGGGGGAAGCACAGATACGCAGTATTTT; CDR3aa: CASRTVGGSTDTQYF; j_gene: TRBJ2-3; v_gene: TRBV5-8; len: 15; abundance: few; d_gene: .
CDR3nt: TGTGCCAGCAGTTTGGACAGGAAGAATCAGCCCCAGCATTTT; CDR3aa: CASSLDRKNQPQHF; j_gene: TRBJ1-5; v_gene: TRBV28; len: 14; abundance: .; d_gene: TRBD1
CDR3nt: TGTGCCAGCAGTTCTGTTAGCGGGAGTCAAAGCACAGATACGCAGTATTTT; CDR3aa: CASSSVSGSQSTDTQYF; j_gene: TRBJ2-3; v_gene: TRBV5-4; len: 17; abundance: few; d_gene: TRBD2
CDR3nt: TGTGCCAGCAGCCCCTTAGCGGGAGGAGGAGAGACCCAGTACTTC; CDR3aa: CASSPLAGGGETQYF; j_gene: TRBJ2-5; v_gene: TRBV14; len: 15; abundance: .; d_gene: TRBD2
CDR3nt: TGTGCCAGCAGCAACCCCGCTCCGACTAGCGGGAAAAACATTCAGTACTTC; CDR3aa: CASSNPAPTSGKNIQYF; j_gene: TRBJ2-4; v_gene: TRBV21-1; len: 17; abundance: .; d_gene: .
CDR3nt: TGTGCCAGCACCCCCCGGTGGGGGGGGCTAGGGCGCACAGATACGCAGTATTTT; CDR3aa: CASTPRWGGLGRTDTQYF; j_gene: TRBJ2-3; v_gene: TRBV7-2; len: 18; abundance: .; d_gene: .
CDR3nt: TGTGCCAGCAGCGTAGGCAGGACTAGCGGGATAGATGAGCAGTTCTTC; CDR3aa: CASSVGRTSGIDEQFF; j_gene: TRBJ2-1; v_gene: TRBV9; len: 16; abundance: .; d_gene: TRBD2
CDR3nt: TGTGCCAGCAGCGTAGGAGAGTACAATCAGCCCCAGCATTTT; CDR3aa: CASSVGEYNQPQHF; j_gene: TRBJ1-5; v_gene: TRBV9; len: 14; abundance: .; d_gene: .
CDR3nt: TGTGCCAGCAGTGAAAGGGGGCACACTGAAGCTTTCTTT; CDR3aa: CASSERGHTEAFF; j_gene: TRBJ1-1; v_gene: TRBV6-4; len: 13; abundance: .; d_gene: TRBD1
CDR3nt: TGTGCCAGCAGCAGACCGACTAGCGGGGGGAGCTCCTACAATGAGCAGTTCTTC; CDR3aa: CASSRPTSGGSSYNEQFF; j_gene: TRBJ2-1; v_gene: TRBV9; len: 18; abundance: .; d_gene: TRBD2
CDR3nt: TGTGCCAGCACCCCGAGGCATGGTCACACGAACACCGGGGAGCTGTTTTTT; CDR3aa: CASTPRHGHTNTGELFF; j_gene: TRBJ2-2; v_gene: TRBV7-2; len: 17; abundance: .; d_gene: .
CDR3nt: TGTGCCAGCAGCTACACAGGGAGCACTGAAGCTTTCTTT; CDR3aa: CASSYTGSTEAFF; j_gene: TRBJ1-1; v_gene: TRBV5-6; len: 13; abundance: .; d_gene: .
CDR3nt: TGTGCCAGCAGCGTTGGACAGATCTCAAGCTATGGCTACACCTTC; CDR3aa: CASSVGQISSYGYTF; j_gene: TRBJ1-2; v_gene: TRBV6-5; len: 15; abundance: .; d_gene: .
CDR3nt: TGTGCCAGCAGGCGATCAGGTGCGGGATTCACAGATACGCAGTATTTT; CDR3aa: CASRRSGAGFTDTQYF; j_gene: TRBJ2-3; v_gene: TRBV7-6; len: 16; abundance: .; d_gene: .